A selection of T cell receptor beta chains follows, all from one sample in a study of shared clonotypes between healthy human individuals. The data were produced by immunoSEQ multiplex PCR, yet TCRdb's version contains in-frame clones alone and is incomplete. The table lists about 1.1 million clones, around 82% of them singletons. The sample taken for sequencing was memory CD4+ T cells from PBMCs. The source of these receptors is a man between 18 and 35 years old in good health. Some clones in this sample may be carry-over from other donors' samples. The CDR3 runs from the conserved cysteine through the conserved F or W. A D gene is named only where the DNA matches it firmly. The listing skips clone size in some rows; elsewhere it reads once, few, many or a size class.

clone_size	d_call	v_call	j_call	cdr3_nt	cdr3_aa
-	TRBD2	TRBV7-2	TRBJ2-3	TGTGCCAGCACCAAACTGGGCGGGACTAGCACCGATACGCAGTATTTT	CASTKLGGTSTDTQYF
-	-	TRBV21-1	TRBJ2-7	TGTGCCAGCAGCAAAGCGCTCCCAACCTACGAGCAGTACTTC	CASSKALPTYEQYF
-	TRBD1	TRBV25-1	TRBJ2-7	TGTGCCAGCCAAAGGACAGGGTTCGAGCAGTACTTC	CASQRTGFEQYF
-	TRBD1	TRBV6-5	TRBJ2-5	TGTGCCAGCACCCGGACAGGGAGCCAGACCCAGTACTTC	CASTRTGSQTQYF
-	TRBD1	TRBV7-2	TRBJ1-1	TGTGCCAGCAGCTTAGTCAGGGGGAGTTACACTGAAGCTTTCTTT	CASSLVRGSYTEAFF
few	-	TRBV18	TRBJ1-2	TGTGCCAGCTCACCGACGGGTCTGGGGGTCGAAGGCTACACCTTC	CASSPTGLGVEGYTF
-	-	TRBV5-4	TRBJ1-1	TGTGCCAGCAGCGCACAAGTACTGAACACTGAAGCTTTCTTT	CASSAQVLNTEAFF
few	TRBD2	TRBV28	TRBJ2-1	TGTGCCAGCAGTAAAGGGACTAGCGGGAGCAATGAGCAGTTCTTC	CASSKGTSGSNEQFF
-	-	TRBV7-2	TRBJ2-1	TGTGCCAGCAGGAAACTAGGGGCCGGGTTCAATGAGCAGTTCTTC	CASRKLGAGFNEQFF
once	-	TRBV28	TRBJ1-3	TGTGCCAGCAGTACCAGCTGGGAGAGCTCTGGAAACACCATATATTTT	CASSTSWESSGNTIYF